This TCR beta chain was observed in a study of cytomegalovirus exposure and HLA in healthy donors. Broader study findings: In vitro, a few CMV-associated chains proved specific for CMV antigens. Later findings reportedly placed an Asian-associated ancestry cluster below the approximately 670-donor mean for N-insertions.

Comment on this clone: Its antigen is not known.

The PCR employed 60 Vbeta primers together with 13 Jbeta primers. This table comes from immunoSEQ multiplex PCR, and its TCRdb copy is limited to in-frame clones, with some not included. Of about 200,000 clones detected, approximately 78% appear once; the ten largest clones hold approximately 6.5%. V dropped 3 bases and J dropped 5; count of bases not matched to a gene: 12. Per germline, CDR1 KGHSH and CDR2 LQKENI. The CDR3 spans 16 residues. This chain joins TRBV18 and TRBJ2-5, with 7 bases aligning to TRBD1. This TCR was recovered from a woman aged 45 to 65 in good health and CMV-seropositive. Sequencing used PBMCs. The CDR3: CASSPRGGAAWETQYF. DNA of the CDR3: TGTGCCAGCTCACCGCGAGGGGGCGCCGCATGGGAGACCCAGTACTTC.